This T cell receptor (beta chain) was identified in a study of OX40 agonist ivuxolimab in advanced cancers. Overall study context: Patients in the trial were receiving intravenous ivuxolimab every 2 weeks, at doses of 0.01 to 10 mg/kg. A diagnosis of hepatocellular carcinoma, melanoma, renal cell or head and neck cancer was present in dose-escalation patients.

Findings and limits, study-wide: Expanded peripheral T cells had an undetermined antigen specificity.

Produced via immunoSEQ multiplex PCR; TCRdb's table is partial and in-frame only. The sample shows fewer than 40,000 clones, less than 90% of them seen only once. About this clone: The antigen remains undetermined.

Sample: CD4+ or CD8+ T cells sorted from blood, taken in a trial of the OX40 agonist ivuxolimab. The source is an adult with an advanced solid tumor such as melanoma, head and neck, liver or kidney cancer.

Here the CDR3 reads CASSFRGNTEAFF. The CDR3 DNA sequence: TGCGCCAGCAGCTTCCGGGGGAACACTGAAGCTTTCTTT. The V call is TRBV5-1, the J call TRBJ1-1; D call uncertain. Germline V gene sequence: CDR1 SGHRS, CDR2 YFSETQ. The CDR3 totals 13 residues. Trimming left V 2 bases short and J 1 base short, with 6 bases between.